This paragraph reports one T cell receptor (beta chain). The CDR3 extends over 16 amino acids. Germline V CDR1 and CDR2: MDHEN, SYDVKM. V shed 5 bases and J 5 bases; nucleotides not matched to a gene: 9. This record comes from a study of T cells in Graves' hyperthyroidism and ophthalmopathy. PBMCs came from 8.5 to 10 ml fresh peripheral blood. From RNA transcripts, TCR beta CDR3 regions were amplified. When the TCR CDR3 underwent first-round RT-PCR, the HTBI primer set was used. TCRdb recomputed calls from the multiplex PCR reads with MiXCR, one row per CDR3 protein. The table lists around 720,000 distinct CDR3 sequences, 30% to 40% of them singletons.

Sequenced input: blood. This sequence was found in a woman aged 40 to 50 with Graves' hyperthyroidism. The J gene is TRBJ1-4, the V gene TRBV28; 9 bases agree with TRBD1. The chain's CDR3 is CASSRRGQGPNEKLFF. The CDR3 region has the DNA TGTGCCAGCAGTCGAAGAGGACAGGGGCCAAATGAAAAACTGTTTTTT.